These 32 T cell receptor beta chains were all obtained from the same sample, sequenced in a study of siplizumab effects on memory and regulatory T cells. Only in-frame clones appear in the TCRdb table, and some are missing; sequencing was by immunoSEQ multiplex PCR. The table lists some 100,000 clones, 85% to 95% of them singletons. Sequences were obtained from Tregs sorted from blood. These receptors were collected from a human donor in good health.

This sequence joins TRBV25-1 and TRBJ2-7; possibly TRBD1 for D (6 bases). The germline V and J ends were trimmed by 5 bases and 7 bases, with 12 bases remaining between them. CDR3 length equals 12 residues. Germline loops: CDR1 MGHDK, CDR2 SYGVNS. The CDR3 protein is CASSTGIGEQYF. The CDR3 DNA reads TGTGCCAGCAGTACAGGGATAGGGGAGCAGTACTTC.

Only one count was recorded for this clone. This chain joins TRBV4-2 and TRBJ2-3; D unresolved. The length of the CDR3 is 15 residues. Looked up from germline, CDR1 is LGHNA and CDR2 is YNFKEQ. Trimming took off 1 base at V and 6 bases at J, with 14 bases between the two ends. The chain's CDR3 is CASSQGVRTEDTQYF. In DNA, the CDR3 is TGTGCCAGCAGCCAAGGGGTCAGGACCGAGGATACGCAGTATTTT.

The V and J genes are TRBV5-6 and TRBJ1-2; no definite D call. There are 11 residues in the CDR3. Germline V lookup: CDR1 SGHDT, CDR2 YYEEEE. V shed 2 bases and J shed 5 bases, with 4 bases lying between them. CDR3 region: CASSLGYGYTF. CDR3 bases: TGTGCCAGCAGCTTAGGGTATGGCTACACCTTC.

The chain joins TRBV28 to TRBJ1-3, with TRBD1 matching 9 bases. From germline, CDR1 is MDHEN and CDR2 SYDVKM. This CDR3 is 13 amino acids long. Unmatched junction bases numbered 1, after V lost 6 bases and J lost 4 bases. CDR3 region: CASRQGAGNTIYF. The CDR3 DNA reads TGTGCCAGCAGACAGGGGGCAGGAAACACCATATATTTT.

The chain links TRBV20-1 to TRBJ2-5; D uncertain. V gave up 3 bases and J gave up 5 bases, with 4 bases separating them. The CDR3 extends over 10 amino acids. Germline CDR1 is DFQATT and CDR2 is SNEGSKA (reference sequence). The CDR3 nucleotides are TGCAGTGCTAGTCCCGAGACCCAGTACTTC. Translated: CSASPETQYF.

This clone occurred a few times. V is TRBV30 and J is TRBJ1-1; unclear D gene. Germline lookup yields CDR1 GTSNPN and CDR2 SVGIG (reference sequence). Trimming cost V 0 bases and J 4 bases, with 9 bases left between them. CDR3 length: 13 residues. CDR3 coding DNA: TGTGCCTGGAGTGTATTGGGAATCACTGAAGCTTTCTTT. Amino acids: CAWSVLGITEAFF.

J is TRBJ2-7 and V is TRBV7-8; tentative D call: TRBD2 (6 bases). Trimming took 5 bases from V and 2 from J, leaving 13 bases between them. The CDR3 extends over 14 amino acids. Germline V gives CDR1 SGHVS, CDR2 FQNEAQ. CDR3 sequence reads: CASSPLSGTYEQYF. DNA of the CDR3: TGTGCCAGCAGCCCCCTTAGCGGTACCTACGAGCAGTACTTC.

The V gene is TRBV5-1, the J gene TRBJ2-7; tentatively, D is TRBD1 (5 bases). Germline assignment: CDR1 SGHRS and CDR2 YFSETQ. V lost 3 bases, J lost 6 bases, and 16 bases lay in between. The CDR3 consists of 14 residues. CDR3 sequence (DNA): TGCGCCAGCAGCTCCAAGTTCCAGGGCTCCGAGCAGTACTTC. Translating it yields CASSSKFQGSEQYF.

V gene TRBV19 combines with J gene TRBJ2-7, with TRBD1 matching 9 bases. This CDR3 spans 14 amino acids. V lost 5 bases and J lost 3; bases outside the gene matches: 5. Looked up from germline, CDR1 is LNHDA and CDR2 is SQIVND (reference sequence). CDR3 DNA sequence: TGTGCCAGTAGTGTCCGGGACAGGGACTACGAGCAGTACTTC. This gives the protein CASSVRDRDYEQYF.

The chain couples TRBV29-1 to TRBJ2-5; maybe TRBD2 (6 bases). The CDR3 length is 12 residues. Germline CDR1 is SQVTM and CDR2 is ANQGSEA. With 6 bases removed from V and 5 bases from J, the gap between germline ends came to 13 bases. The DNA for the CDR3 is TGCAGCGTGCGGGAAAGGGAGGAGACCCAGTACTTC. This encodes CSVREREETQYF.

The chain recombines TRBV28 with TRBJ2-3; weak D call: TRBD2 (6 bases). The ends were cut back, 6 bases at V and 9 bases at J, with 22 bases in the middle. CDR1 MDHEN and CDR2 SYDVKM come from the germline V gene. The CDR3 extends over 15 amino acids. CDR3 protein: CASRQGPGVPSTQYF. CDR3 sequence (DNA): TGTGCCAGCAGGCAAGGCCCGGGAGTCCCCTCGACGCAGTATTTT.

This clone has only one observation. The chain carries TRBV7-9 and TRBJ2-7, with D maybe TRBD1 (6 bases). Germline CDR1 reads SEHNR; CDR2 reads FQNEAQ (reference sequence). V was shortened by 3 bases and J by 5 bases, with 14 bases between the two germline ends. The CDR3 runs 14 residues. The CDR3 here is CASSFEQGFHEQYF. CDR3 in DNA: TGTGCCAGCAGCTTTGAACAGGGCTTCCACGAGCAGTACTTC.

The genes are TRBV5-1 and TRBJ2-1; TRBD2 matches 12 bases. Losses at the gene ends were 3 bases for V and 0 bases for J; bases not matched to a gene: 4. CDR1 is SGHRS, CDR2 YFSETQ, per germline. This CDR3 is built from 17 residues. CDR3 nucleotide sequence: TGCGCCAGCAGCTCGCGGACTAGCGGGATCTCCTACAATGAGCAGTTCTTC. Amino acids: CASSSRTSGISYNEQFF.

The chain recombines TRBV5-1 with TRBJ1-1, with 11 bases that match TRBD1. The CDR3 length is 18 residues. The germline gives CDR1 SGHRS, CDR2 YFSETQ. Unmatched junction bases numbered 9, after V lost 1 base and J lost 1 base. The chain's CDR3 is CASSLRRDRGVSNTEAFF. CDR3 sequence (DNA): TGCGCCAGCAGCTTGAGGCGGGACAGGGGGGTCTCGAACACTGAAGCTTTCTTT.

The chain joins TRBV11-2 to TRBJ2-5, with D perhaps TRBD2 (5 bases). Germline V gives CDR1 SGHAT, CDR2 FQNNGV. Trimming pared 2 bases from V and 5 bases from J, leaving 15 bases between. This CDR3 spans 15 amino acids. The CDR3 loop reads CASSLPWGEEETQYF. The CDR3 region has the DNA TGTGCCAGCAGCTTACCATGGGGAGAAGAGGAGACCCAGTACTTC.

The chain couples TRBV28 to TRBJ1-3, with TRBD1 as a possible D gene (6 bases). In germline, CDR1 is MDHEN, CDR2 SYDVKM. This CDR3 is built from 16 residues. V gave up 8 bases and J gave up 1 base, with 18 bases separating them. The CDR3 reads CASLRGGRASGNTIYF. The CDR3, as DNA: TGTGCCAGCCTCAGGGGAGGGCGTGCGTCTGGAAACACCATATATTTT.

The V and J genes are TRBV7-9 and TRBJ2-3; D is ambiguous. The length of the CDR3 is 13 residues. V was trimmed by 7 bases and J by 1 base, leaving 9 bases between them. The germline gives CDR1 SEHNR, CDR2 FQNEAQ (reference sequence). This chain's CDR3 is CASMVAGTDTQYF. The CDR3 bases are TGTGCCAGCATGGTAGCTGGCACAGATACGCAGTATTTT.

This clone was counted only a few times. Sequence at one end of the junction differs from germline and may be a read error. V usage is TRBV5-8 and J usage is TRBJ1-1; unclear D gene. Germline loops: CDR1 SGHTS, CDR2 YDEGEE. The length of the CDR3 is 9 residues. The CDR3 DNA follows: TGTGCCAGCAGCTTGGGACGGAGGTTT. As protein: CASSLGRRF. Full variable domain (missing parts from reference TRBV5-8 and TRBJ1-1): EAGVTQSPTHLIKTRGQQATLRCSPISGHTSVYWYQQALGLGLQFLLWYDEGEERNRGNFPPRFSGRQFPNYSSELNVNALELEDSALYLCASSLGRRFGQGTRLTVV.

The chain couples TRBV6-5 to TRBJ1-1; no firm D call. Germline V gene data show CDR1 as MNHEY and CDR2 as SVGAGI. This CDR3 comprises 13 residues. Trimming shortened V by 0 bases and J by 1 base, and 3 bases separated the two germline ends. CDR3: CASSYSTNTEAFF. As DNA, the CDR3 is TGTGCCAGCAGTTACTCTACGAACACTGAAGCTTTCTTT.

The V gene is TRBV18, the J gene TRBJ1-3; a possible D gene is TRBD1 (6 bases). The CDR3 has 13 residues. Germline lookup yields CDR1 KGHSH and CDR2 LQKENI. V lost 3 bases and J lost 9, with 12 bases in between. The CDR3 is CASSPGQYSTIYF. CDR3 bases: TGTGCCAGCTCACCTGGACAGTACTCCACCATATATTTT.

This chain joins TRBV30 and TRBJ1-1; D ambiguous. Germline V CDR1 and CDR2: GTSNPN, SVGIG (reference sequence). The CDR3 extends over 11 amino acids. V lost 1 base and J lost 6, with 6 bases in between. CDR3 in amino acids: CAWSATSEAFF. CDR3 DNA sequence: TGTGCCTGGAGTGCCACATCTGAAGCTTTCTTT. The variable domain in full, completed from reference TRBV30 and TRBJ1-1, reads SQTIHQWPATLVQPVGSPLSLECTVEGTSNPNLYWYRQAAGRGLQLLFYSVGIGQISSEVPQNLSASRPQDRQFILSSKKLLLSDSGFYLCAWSATSEAFFGQGTRLTVV.

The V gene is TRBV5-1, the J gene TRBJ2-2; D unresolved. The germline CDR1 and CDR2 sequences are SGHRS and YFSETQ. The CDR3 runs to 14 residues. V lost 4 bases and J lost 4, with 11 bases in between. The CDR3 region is CASSIDPGTGELFF. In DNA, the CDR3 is TGCGCCAGCAGCATCGACCCGGGCACCGGGGAGCTGTTTTTT.

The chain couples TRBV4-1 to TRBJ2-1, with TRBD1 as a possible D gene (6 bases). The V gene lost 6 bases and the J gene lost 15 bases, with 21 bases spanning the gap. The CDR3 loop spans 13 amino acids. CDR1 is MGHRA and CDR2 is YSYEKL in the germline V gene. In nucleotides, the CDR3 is TGCGCCAGCAGTATAAGAGGGACGGGGACATCGTTCTTC. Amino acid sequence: CASSIRGTGTSFF.

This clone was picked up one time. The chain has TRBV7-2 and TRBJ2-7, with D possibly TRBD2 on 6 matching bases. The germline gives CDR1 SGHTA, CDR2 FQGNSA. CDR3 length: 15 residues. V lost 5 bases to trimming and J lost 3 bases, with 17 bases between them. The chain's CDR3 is CASSRGTAPLYEQYF. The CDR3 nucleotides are TGTGCCAGCAGCCGCGGGACTGCGCCCCTCTACGAGCAGTACTTC.

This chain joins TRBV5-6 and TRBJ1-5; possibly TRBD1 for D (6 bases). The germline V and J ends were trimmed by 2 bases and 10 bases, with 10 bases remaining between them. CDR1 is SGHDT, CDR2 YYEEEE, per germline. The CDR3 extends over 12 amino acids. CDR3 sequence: CASSLGGPPQHF. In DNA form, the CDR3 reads TGTGCCAGCAGCTTAGGGGGTCCTCCCCAGCATTTT.

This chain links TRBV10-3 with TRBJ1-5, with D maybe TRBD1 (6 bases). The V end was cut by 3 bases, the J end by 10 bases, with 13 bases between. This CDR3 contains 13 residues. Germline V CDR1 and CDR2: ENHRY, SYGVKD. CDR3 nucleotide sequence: TGTGCCATCAGTGATACAGGGAAAGGACCCCAGCATTTT. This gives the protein CAISDTGKGPQHF.

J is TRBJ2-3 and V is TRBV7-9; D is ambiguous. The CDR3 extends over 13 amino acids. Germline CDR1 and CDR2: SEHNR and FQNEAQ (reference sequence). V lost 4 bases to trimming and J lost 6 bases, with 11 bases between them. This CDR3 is CASSSTSSDTQYF. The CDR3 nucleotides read TGTGCCAGCAGCTCCACATCCTCCGATACGCAGTATTTT.

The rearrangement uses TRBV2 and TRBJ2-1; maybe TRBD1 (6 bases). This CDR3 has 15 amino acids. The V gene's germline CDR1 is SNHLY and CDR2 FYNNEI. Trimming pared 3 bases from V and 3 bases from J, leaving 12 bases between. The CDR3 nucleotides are TGTGCCAGCAGTGACCAGGGGTGGAACTACAATGAGCAGTTCTTC. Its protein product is CASSDQGWNYNEQFF. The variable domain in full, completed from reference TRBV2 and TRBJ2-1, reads EPEVTQTPSHQVTQMGQEVILRCVPISNHLYFYWYRQILGQKVEFLVSFYNNEISEKSEIFDDQFSVERPDGSNFTLKIRSTKLEDSAMYFCASSDQGWNYNEQFFGPGTRLTVL.

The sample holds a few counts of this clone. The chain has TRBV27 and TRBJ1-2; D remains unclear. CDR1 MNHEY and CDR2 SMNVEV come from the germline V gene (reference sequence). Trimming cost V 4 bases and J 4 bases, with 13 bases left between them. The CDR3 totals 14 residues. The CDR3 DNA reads TGTGCCAGCAGTTCCCTCCAAGGAGGCTATGGCTACACCTTC. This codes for CASSSLQGGYGYTF.

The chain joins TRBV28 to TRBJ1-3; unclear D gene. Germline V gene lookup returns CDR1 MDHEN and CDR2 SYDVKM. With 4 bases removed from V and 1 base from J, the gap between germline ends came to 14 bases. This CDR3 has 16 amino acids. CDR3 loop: CASSWTRSPSGNTIYF. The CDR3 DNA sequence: TGTGCCAGCAGTTGGACCCGATCACCGTCTGGAAACACCATATATTTT.

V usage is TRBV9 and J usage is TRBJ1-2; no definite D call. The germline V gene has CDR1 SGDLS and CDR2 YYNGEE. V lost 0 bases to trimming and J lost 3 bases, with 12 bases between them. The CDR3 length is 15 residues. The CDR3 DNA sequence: TGTGCCAGCAGCGTAGATGCGGGGTTGGACTATGGCTACACCTTC. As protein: CASSVDAGLDYGYTF.

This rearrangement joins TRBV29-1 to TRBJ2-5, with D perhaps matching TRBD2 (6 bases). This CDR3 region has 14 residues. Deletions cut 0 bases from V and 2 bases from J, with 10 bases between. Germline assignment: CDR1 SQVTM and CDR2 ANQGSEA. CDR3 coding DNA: TGCAGCGTTGAAGATCAGAGCGGGCAAGAGACCCAGTACTTC. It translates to CSVEDQSGQETQYF.